This is a list of T cell receptor beta chains from one sample in a study of blood T cells in healthy people across ages. TCRdb re-analysed the 5' RACE reads in MiXCR, keeping a single row per CDR3 protein. The table lists 660,000 or so distinct CDR3 sequences, around three fifths of them singletons. The sample taken for sequencing was blood. Receptors were obtained from a man aged 55 to 70 in good health. Both conserved end residues are part of each CDR3. The D gene is left open where the match is weak. Rows may omit the clone size; those that give it use once, few, many or a size class.

j_gene	d_gene	len	abundance	v_gene	CDR3nt	CDR3aa
TRBJ2-3	TRBD2	18	NA	TRBV24-1	TGTGCCACCAGTAACTCCCCGGGACTAGCGGGGGGCACAGATACGCAGTATTTT	CATSNSPGLAGGTDTQYF
TRBJ2-7	NA	14	NA	TRBV3-1	TGTGCCAGCAGCCCCCCGGGGTTGCAATACGAGCAGTACTTC	CASSPPGLQYEQYF
TRBJ2-7	NA	14	NA	TRBV6-1	TGTGCCAGCAGTGAAGTGGCAGGGCTTGACGAGCAGTACTTC	CASSEVAGLDEQYF
TRBJ2-7	TRBD1	15	NA	TRBV28	TGTGCCAGCAGTCCCCCGGGACAGGGAGGTCGCGAGCAGTACTTC	CASSPPGQGGREQYF
TRBJ2-7	TRBD2	16	NA	TRBV12-3/TRBV12-4	TGTGCCAGCAGTTCCGGGACTAGCGGCAGCTCCTACGAGCAGTACTTC	CASSSGTSGSSYEQYF
TRBJ1-4	NA	13	few	TRBV15	TGTGCCACCAGCAGAGCCAAGGGTGAAAAACTGTTTTTT	CATSRAKGEKLFF
TRBJ2-4	TRBD1	13	NA	TRBV29-1	TGCAGCGCTACACGACAGGGGGCTGGTGAGCAGTACTTC	CSATRQGAGEQYF
TRBJ2-5	TRBD1	16	NA	TRBV10-3	TGTGCCATCAGGGGGGACAGGGGAGGCCTACAAGAGACCCAGTACTTC	CAIRGDRGGLQETQYF
TRBJ2-1	TRBD2	15	few	TRBV9	TGTGCCAGCAGCCCCAACGGGGGGAGCGGCAATGAGCAGTTCTTC	CASSPNGGSGNEQFF
TRBJ1-4	NA	15	once	TRBV27	TGTGCCCGCAGTCGACGGACGGGGACCCGTGAAAAACTGTTTTTT	CARSRRTGTREKLFF
TRBJ1-3	NA	13	NA	TRBV7-9	TGTGCCAGCAACGGGGGCTCTGGAAACACCATATATTTT	CASNGGSGNTIYF
TRBJ1-2	TRBD1	14	NA	TRBV11-2	TGTGCCAGCAGCATACCGGGACAGGGTTATGGCTACACCTTC	CASSIPGQGYGYTF
TRBJ1-4	NA	14	NA	TRBV20-1	TGCAGTGCTAGATATCCCCGCCTTAATGAAAAACTGTTTTTT	CSARYPRLNEKLFF
TRBJ1-1	NA	14	NA	TRBV7-9	TGTGCCAGCAGCTTAGAAGGCTCCCACACTGAAGCTTTCTTT	CASSLEGSHTEAFF
TRBJ2-6	NA	17	few	TRBV27	TGTGCCAGCAGTTTTTACAACTACCCCTCTGGGGCCAACGTCCTGACTTTC	CASSFYNYPSGANVLTF
TRBJ2-5	TRBD1	16	NA	TRBV5-1	TGCGCCAGCAGCTTCTCCCCGGACAGGGCCAGCAATGAGCAGTACTTC	CASSFSPDRASNEQYF
TRBJ1-4	NA	14	NA	TRBV3-1	TGTGCCAGCAGCCCGGGACACCGTAATGAAAAACTGTTTTTT	CASSPGHRNEKLFF
TRBJ1-1	NA	14	NA	TRBV20-1	TGCAGTGCTCCACTGGGGGGATTGAACACTGAAGCTTTCTTT	CSAPLGGLNTEAFF
TRBJ1-5	NA	13	NA	TRBV18	TGTGCCAGCTCACCACAGTACAATCAGCCCCAGCATTTT	CASSPQYNQPQHF
TRBJ2-7	NA	14	NA	TRBV12-3/TRBV12-4	TGTGCCAGCAGTTTCTCCTTGGACAGCTACGAGCAGTACTTC	CASSFSLDSYEQYF
TRBJ1-1	NA	15	NA	TRBV6-5	TGTGCCAGCAGTTACTCGTCAAAGGGGAACACTGAAGCTTTCTTT	CASSYSSKGNTEAFF
TRBJ2-2	NA	11	NA	TRBV11-2	TGTGCCAGCAGCTTAGAAGGGGAGCTGTTTTTT	CASSLEGELFF